This section outlines one TCR beta chain sequence together with its context. What it binds is unknown. The CDR3 length is 14 residues. V was clipped by 3 bases and J by 3 bases, with 13 bases between them. CDR1 is SGHNT, CDR2 YYREEE, per germline (reference sequence). Sample barcodes and UMIs were carried by the TCR alpha and TCR beta cDNA libraries that 5'RACE generated with constant-segment primers. TCRdb analysed the 5' RACE reads with MiXCR anew, one entry per CDR3 protein. Here the sample spans under 250,000 distinct CDR3 sequences, around 30% being singletons. The data are from a study of T-cell memory formation after mild COVID-19. The wider study: Clusters of TCRs were largely donor specific.

Broader study findings: Contracting CD4+ clones were located mainly in CM and EM, and CD8+ clones in EMRA. Some clones that responded were present in memory (sampled pre-infection), which suggests cross-reactive memory joined.

The source is an adult woman who had mild COVID-19 (a few samples of this study predate the infection). Cell type and time point are not known. Sequencing was done on a sample of PBMCs or a T cell subset sorted from them (not recorded which). The chain has TRBV5-4 and TRBJ2-7, with D possibly being TRBD2 (5 bases). CDR3 region: CASSSPGSIYEQYF. Written as DNA, the CDR3 is TGTGCCAGCAGCTCGCCGGGGTCAATCTACGAGCAGTACTTC.